Following are 15 T cell receptor beta chains from one sample sequenced in a study of shared clonotypes between healthy human individuals. Here immunoSEQ multiplex PCR was the method, and the copy in TCRdb shows in-frame clones only, minus some. The sample has under 1,900,000 clones; around 98.5% are singletons. The sequenced sample was naive CD4+ T cells sorted from blood. Subset noted: CD45RA+ positively selected. These receptors originate from a man aged 25 to 40 in good health.

V usage is TRBV18 and J usage is TRBJ2-7; D is uncertain. Germline CDR1 and CDR2: KGHSH and LQKENI. Trimming stripped 3 bases from V and 2 bases from J, with 11 bases between. The CDR3 is 14 amino acids. The CDR3 nucleotides read TGTGCCAGCTCACCCCACTCTGAAGCCTACGAGCAGTACTTC. It is translated as CASSPHSEAYEQYF.

The rearrangement joins TRBV18 to TRBJ2-7, with D uncertain. The V gene lost 5 bases and the J gene lost 0 bases, with 5 bases spanning the gap. CDR3 size: 12 residues. Germline CDR1 and CDR2: KGHSH and LQKENI. The CDR3 sequence is CASSSPSYEQYF. DNA of the CDR3: TGTGCCAGCTCATCCCCCTCCTACGAGCAGTACTTC.

The chain links TRBV5-1 to TRBJ1-1, with TRBD1 matching over 8 bases. Trimming removed 3 bases from V and 6 bases from J; junction bases left unmatched: 4. Looked up from germline, CDR1 is SGHRS and CDR2 is YFSETQ. The length of the CDR3 is 13 residues. The CDR3 DNA is TGCGCCAGCAGCTCGGCACAGGGGGCTGAAGCTTTCTTT. It yields the protein CASSSAQGAEAFF.

The chain recombines TRBV12-5 with TRBJ2-7; D may be TRBD2 (6 bases). With 7 bases removed from V and 4 bases from J, the gap between germline ends came to 17 bases. The CDR3 has 14 residues. Germline CDR1 reads LGHNT; CDR2 reads FRNRAP. CDR3 protein: CASARGTEGYEQYF. The CDR3 nucleotides read TGTGCTAGTGCACGGGGGACCGAAGGGTACGAGCAGTACTTC.

To note about this clone: Other DNA sequences in the same sample also yield this CDR3. The chain has TRBV18 and TRBJ2-1; D not certain. Trimming cost V 3 bases and J 10 bases, with 7 bases left between them. CDR3 length: 11 residues. CDR1 and CDR2 from the germline V gene are KGHSH and LQKENI. In DNA form, the CDR3 reads TGTGCCAGCTCACCGGAAGGGGAGCAGTTCTTC. Translated, it gives CASSPEGEQFF.

Written as DNA, the CDR3 is TGTGCCCAAAGAAAGGCCCCCTCCTACAATGAGCAGTTCTTC. This sequence encodes CAQRKAPSYNEQFF. V and J are TRBV27 and TRBJ2-1; D is unclear. This CDR3 region has 14 residues. V lost 11 bases and J 0 bases, leaving 14 bases between the germline ends. Germline V lookup: CDR1 MNHEY, CDR2 SMNVEV (reference sequence).

The rearrangement joins TRBV11-2 to TRBJ2-7; 9 bases are a match to TRBD2. Germline CDR1 reads SGHAT; CDR2 reads FQNNGV. CDR3 length: 13 residues. The junction had 5 bases not matched to a gene; V was cut back by 5 bases and J by 6 bases. The DNA of the CDR3 is TGTGCCAGCAGCCCGGCGGGGGGGCCCGAGCAGTACTTC. It is translated as CASSPAGGPEQYF.

The chain carries TRBV5-1 and TRBJ1-3; D is unresolved. The V gene lost 0 bases and the J gene lost 4 bases, with 8 bases spanning the gap. Germline V CDR1 and CDR2: SGHRS, YFSETQ. There are 14 residues in the CDR3. CDR3 in amino acids: CASSLDGPGNTIYF. CDR3 bases: TGCGCCAGCAGCTTGGATGGGCCCGGAAACACCATATATTTT. Complete variable domain (other parts from reference TRBV5-1 and TRBJ1-3): KAGVTQTPRYLIKTRGQQVTLSCSPISGHRSVSWYQQTPGQGLQFLFEYFSETQRNKGNFPGRFSGRQFSNSRSEMNVSTLELGDSALYLCASSLDGPGNTIYFGEGSWLTVV.

In regard to this clone: Other DNA sequences within the sample encode an identical CDR3. This rearrangement joins TRBV5-1 to TRBJ1-1; 7 bases line up with TRBD1. The germline V gene has CDR1 SGHRS and CDR2 YFSETQ. J lost 0 bases, V lost 4 bases, and 3 bases had no gene match. CDR3 length: 14 residues. Here the CDR3 DNA reads TGCGCCAGCAGCCCGACAGGGCTGAACACTGAAGCTTTCTTT. Its translation is CASSPTGLNTEAFF.

The count of this clone is one. This rearrangement joins TRBV13 to TRBJ2-1, with TRBD2 as a possible D gene (7 bases). V lost 5 bases and J 7 bases, leaving 21 bases between the germline ends. The CDR3 extends over 16 amino acids. Germline CDR1 and CDR2: PRHDT and FYEKMQ (reference sequence). The CDR3, as DNA: TGTGCCAGCAGCCATGAGCGGGACCCAAGGGGGAATGAGCAGTTCTTC. It codes for CASSHERDPRGNEQFF.

The chain employs TRBV28 and TRBJ2-5, with TRBD1 matching 9 bases. V was pared by 11 bases and J by 1 base, with 8 bases of the junction left unmatched. Per germline, CDR1 MDHEN and CDR2 SYDVKM. This CDR3 has 14 residues. CDR3 residues: CAHSRDRVQETQYF. The CDR3 DNA sequence: TGTGCCCACAGCCGGGACAGGGTCCAAGAGACCCAGTACTTC.

The CDR3 DNA reads as TGTGCCAGCAGCCAAGATTTGGGCGGGAGTGAGACCCAGTACTTC. Protein product: CASSQDLGGSETQYF. This chain joins TRBV4-2 and TRBJ2-5; TRBD2 matches at 7 bases. This CDR3 has 15 residues. Looked up from germline, CDR1 is LGHNA and CDR2 is YNFKEQ. V shed 0 bases, J shed 5 bases, and the junction held 6 bases outside the gene matches.

J is TRBJ1-2 and V is TRBV18; TRBD1 might be the D (6 bases). The ends were cut back, 6 bases at V and 7 bases at J, with 24 bases in the middle. CDR1 and CDR2 from the germline V gene are KGHSH and LQKENI. The CDR3 runs 16 residues. In nucleotides, the CDR3 is TGTGCCAGCTCCCTCAAACAGGCAGGGGAGGAATCTGGCTACACCTTC. Translating gives CASSLKQAGEESGYTF.

The chain has TRBV10-2 and TRBJ1-3; D perhaps matches TRBD1 (5 bases). The CDR3 has 15 amino acids. Trimming took 2 bases from V and 3 from J, leaving 11 bases between them. Germline values: CDR1 WSHSY, CDR2 SAAADI. The CDR3 DNA follows: TGCGCCAGCAGTGAGCAGGGTACGGTTGGAAACACCATATATTTT. Amino acid sequence: CASSEQGTVGNTIYF.

On this clone: The same CDR3 also results from other DNA sequences found in this sample. The chain has TRBV19 and TRBJ1-5; D unclear. V lost 1 base to trimming and J lost 4 bases, with 5 bases between them. Germline-derived CDR1 and CDR2 are LNHDA and SQIVND (reference sequence). This CDR3 has 13 amino acids. This CDR3 is CASSIGPNQPQHF. The CDR3 DNA is TGTGCCAGTAGTATAGGCCCAAATCAGCCCCAGCATTTT.